This record covers a single T cell receptor beta chain. Its target is unknown. The data belong to a study of blood T cells in healthy people across ages. Notes on the study in general: Across samples, TCR beta diversity tracked strongly with naive T cell percentage.

A sample-barcoded 5' primer and a J-beta primer mix were used in a second PCR of about 7 to 11 cycles. TCRdb passed the 5' RACE reads through MiXCR, listing each CDR3 protein once. The sample yields approximately 880,000 distinct CDR3 sequences, about 48% seen once. The CDR3 covers 19 residues. V dropped 4 bases and J dropped 8; count of bases not matched to a gene: 18. CDR1 SGHRS and CDR2 YFSETQ come from the germline V gene. Total RNA extraction produced at least 5.5 micrograms (per sample) for the study. Sample: blood. The chain uses TRBV5-1 and TRBJ2-2, with 12 bases fitting TRBD1. This TCR came from a young man in good health. The CDR3 sequence: CASSLPSGPGQGASGELFF. In DNA form, the CDR3 reads TGCGCCAGCAGCCTTCCTTCTGGCCCGGGACAGGGGGCTTCTGGGGAGCTGTTTTTT.